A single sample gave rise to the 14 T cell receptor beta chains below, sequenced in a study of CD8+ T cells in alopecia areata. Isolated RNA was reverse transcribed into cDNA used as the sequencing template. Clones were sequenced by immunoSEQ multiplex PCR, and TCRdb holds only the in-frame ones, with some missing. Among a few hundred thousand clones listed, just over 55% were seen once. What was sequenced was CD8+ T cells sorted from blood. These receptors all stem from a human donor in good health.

DNA for the CDR3: TGTGCCAGCAGCCCCTCTGCTGGGGCCAACGTCCTGACTTTC. It is translated as CASSPSAGANVLTF. The rearrangement joins TRBV27 to TRBJ2-6, with D unclear. Germline V CDR1 and CDR2: MNHEY, SMNVEV (reference sequence). The CDR3 sequence is 14 residues long. V was shortened by 6 bases and J by 2 bases, with 8 bases between the two germline ends.

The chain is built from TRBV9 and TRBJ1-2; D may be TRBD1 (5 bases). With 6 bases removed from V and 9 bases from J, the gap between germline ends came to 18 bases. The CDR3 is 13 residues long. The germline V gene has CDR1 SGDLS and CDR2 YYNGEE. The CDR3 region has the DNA TGTGCCAGCACCGAGGGCCCAGGGTCTAGCTACACCTTC. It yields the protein CASTEGPGSSYTF.

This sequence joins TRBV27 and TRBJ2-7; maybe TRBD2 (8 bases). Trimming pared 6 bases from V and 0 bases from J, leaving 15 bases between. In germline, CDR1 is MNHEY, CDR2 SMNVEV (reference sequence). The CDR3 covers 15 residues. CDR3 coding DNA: TGTGCCAGCAGATACGGGGGGGACAGCTCCTACGAGCAGTACTTC. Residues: CASRYGGDSSYEQYF.

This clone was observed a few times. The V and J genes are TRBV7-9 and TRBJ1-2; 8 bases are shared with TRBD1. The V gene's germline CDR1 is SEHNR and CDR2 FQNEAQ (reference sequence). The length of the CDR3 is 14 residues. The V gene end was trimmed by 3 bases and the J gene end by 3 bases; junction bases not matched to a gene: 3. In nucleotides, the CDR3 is TGTGCCAGCAGCTTTTCGGACAGGGACTATGGCTACACCTTC. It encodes CASSFSDRDYGYTF. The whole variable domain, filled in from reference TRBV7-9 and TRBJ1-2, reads DTGVSQNPRHKITKRGQNVTFRCDPISEHNRLYWYRQTLGQGPEFLTYFQNEAQLEKSRLLSDRFSAERPKGSFSTLEIQRTEQGDSAMYLCASSFSDRDYGYTFGSGTRLTVV.

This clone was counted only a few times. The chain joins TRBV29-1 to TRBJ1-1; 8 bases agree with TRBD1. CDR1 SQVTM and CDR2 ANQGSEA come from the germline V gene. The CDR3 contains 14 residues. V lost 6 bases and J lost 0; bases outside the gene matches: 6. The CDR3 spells CSVSGGWMNTEAFF. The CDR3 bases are TGCAGCGTCTCAGGGGGCTGGATGAACACTGAAGCTTTCTTT.

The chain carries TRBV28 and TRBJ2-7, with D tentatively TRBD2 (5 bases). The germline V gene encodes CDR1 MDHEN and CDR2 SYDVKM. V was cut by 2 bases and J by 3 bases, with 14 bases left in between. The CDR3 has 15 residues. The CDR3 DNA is TGTGCCAGCAGTTTAGGACGAGCACTAGGCTACGAGCAGTACTTC. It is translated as CASSLGRALGYEQYF.

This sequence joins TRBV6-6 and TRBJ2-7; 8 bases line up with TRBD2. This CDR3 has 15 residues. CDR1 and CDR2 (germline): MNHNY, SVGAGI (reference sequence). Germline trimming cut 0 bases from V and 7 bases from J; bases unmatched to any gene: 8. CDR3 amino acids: CASSYSPTGGEEQYF. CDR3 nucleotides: TGTGCCAGCAGTTACTCGCCGACCGGGGGGGAAGAGCAGTACTTC.

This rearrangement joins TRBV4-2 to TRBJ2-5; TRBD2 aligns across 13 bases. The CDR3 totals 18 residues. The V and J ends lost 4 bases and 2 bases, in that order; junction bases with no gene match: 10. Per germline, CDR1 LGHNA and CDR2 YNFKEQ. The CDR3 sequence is CASSPSGPGLAGQETQYF. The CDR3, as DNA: TGTGCCAGCAGCCCTTCGGGTCCGGGACTAGCGGGGCAAGAGACCCAGTACTTC.

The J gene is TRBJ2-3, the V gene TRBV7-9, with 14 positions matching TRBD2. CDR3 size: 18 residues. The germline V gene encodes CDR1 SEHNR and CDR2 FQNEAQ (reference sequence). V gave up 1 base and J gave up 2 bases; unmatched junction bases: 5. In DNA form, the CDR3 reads TGTGCCAGCAGCTTAGAGACTAGCGGGGGGGCAATCACAGATACGCAGTATTTT. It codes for CASSLETSGGAITDTQYF. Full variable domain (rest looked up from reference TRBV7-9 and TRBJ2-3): DTGVSQNPRHKITKRGQNVTFRCDPISEHNRLYWYRQTLGQGPEFLTYFQNEAQLEKSRLLSDRFSAERPKGSFSTLEIQRTEQGDSAMYLCASSLETSGGAITDTQYFGPGTRLTVL.

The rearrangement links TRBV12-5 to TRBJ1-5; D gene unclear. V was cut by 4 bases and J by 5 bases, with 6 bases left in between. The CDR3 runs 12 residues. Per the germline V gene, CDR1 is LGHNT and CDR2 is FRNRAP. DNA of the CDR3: TGTGCTAGTGGTTATGGGGATCAGCCCCAGCATTTT. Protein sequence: CASGYGDQPQHF.

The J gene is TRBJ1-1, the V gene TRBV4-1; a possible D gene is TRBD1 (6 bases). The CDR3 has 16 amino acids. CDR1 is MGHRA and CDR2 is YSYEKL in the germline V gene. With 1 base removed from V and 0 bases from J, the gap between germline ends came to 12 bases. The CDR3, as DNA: TGCGCCAGCAGCCAAGTTCCGGGACAACTGAACACTGAAGCTTTCTTT. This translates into CASSQVPGQLNTEAFF.

CDR3 residues: CASSLRHSYNEQFF. The CDR3 DNA reads as TGCGCCAGCAGCCTGCGTCATTCCTACAATGAGCAGTTCTTC. The V call is TRBV5-1, the J call TRBJ2-1; D is uncertain. V dropped 4 bases and J dropped 1 base, with 9 bases sitting between them. CDR1 and CDR2 (germline): SGHRS, YFSETQ. The CDR3 covers 14 residues.

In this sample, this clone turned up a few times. The CDR3 here is CASSPVPQGADTQYF. The CDR3 bases are TGCGCCAGCAGCCCCGTCCCGCAGGGGGCAGATACGCAGTATTTT. The chain joins TRBV4-1 to TRBJ2-3; TRBD1 aligns across 7 bases. The ends lost 4 bases at V and 4 bases at J; junction bases unmatched: 8. Germline CDR1 reads MGHRA; CDR2 reads YSYEKL. This CDR3 spans 15 amino acids.

The CDR3 is CATSRVAGSTDTQYF. CDR3 DNA sequence: TGTGCCACCAGCAGAGTAGCGGGTAGCACAGATACGCAGTATTTT. The chain recombines TRBV15 with TRBJ2-3, with 7 bases identical to TRBD2. CDR1 is LNHNV and CDR2 is YYDKDF in the germline V gene (reference sequence). V was clipped by 1 base and J by 0 bases; unmatched bases: 1. This CDR3 has 15 residues. Full variable domain (rest looked up from reference TRBV15 and TRBJ2-3): DAMVIQNPRYQVTQFGKPVTLSCSQTLNHNVMYWYQQKSSQAPKLLFHYYDKDFNNEADTPDNFQSRRPNTSFCFLDIRSPGLGDTAMYLCATSRVAGSTDTQYFGPGTRLTVL.